This T cell receptor (beta chain) was recovered during a study of PD-1 blockade in mismatch repair-deficient tumors. Study results and caveats: Rapid post-treatment expansion, then contraction, generally preceding radiologic response, marked tumor-resident clones.

The CDR3 runs to 15 residues. Germline CDR1 is SGHDN and CDR2 is FVKESK. The junction had 10 bases not matched to a gene; V was cut back by 4 bases and J by 9 bases. Noted time point: archival surgical resection tumor tissue. All patients were mismatch repair deficient, assessed by either PCR or immunohistochemistry. Three pembrolizumab responders had their TCRs sequenced. The three responders' tumors were archival surgical resection specimens. For this clone: The target antigen is unknown.

The method was immunoSEQ multiplex PCR; TCRdb's version includes in-frame clones alone and lacks a portion of them. The table has about 3,500 clones, under 80% seen once. This TCR was sampled from an adult with mismatch repair-deficient cancer. The starting material was primary tumor tissue, obtained from a patient treated with pembrolizumab. This sequence joins TRBV14 and TRBJ2-1; 9 bases fit TRBD1. The CDR3 sequence is CASSRGQGYGIEQFF. CDR3 nucleotide sequence: TGTGCCAGCAGCCGGGGACAGGGCTACGGTATTGAGCAGTTCTTC.